This TCR beta chain was profiled in a study of blood T cell repertoires in COVID-19. Study at large: The samples span acute and convalescent COVID-19 from the United States, Italy and Spain. In each case, the material was cDNA or gDNA derived from T cells, B-cell-depleted T cells, or PBMCs.

Per the original data handling: Reference gene primers were amplified, and this amplification served to estimate nucleated cell counts. Method: immunoSEQ multiplex PCR; TCRdb's copy keeps in-frame clones and lacks some. V and J calls plus clone size are reproduced from that table; the DNA served to infer D and trimming. The repertoire consists of 400,000 or so clones, with around 84% occurring once and the leading ten covering around 2.9%. The CDR3 is 15 residues long. Trimming cost V 7 bases and J 2 bases, with 15 bases left between them. Germline V gene lookup returns CDR1 LNHDA and CDR2 SQIVND (reference sequence). This clone appeared a few times.

The TCR sequence derives from a human donor in a cohort sampled during active COVID-19. The chain is built from TRBV19 and TRBJ1-5; no firm D call. Source material: peripheral blood. The DNA for the CDR3 is TGTGCCAGTAATTATGGGGAGTTGGGCAATCAGCCCCAGCATTTT. It codes for CASNYGELGNQPQHF.